This T cell receptor beta chain was profiled in a study of blood T cells in healthy people across ages. CDR1 and CDR2 from the germline V gene are DFQATT and SNEGSKA (reference sequence). The CDR3 length is 14 residues. Between the trimmed V and J ends, which lost 0 bases and 5 bases, there was a span of 10 bases. General observations from the study: As age increased, TCR beta diversity per million T cells fell in a roughly linear fashion.

This clonotype was counted only a few times. Its matching antigen is unknown. Every donor contributed approximately 10 milliliters of peripheral blood by blood draw. The authors ran a second PCR of about 7 to 11 cycles using a sample-barcoded 5' primer and a J-beta primer mix. Each of the cDNA molecules was tagged by a template-switch adaptor with 12 random nucleotides. TCRdb processed the 5' RACE reads anew with MiXCR; each CDR3 protein has one entry. The sample has 650,000 to 1,000,000 distinct CDR3 sequences, around 36% seen once; the top ten hold 10% to 15%. The sample comprised blood. The J gene is TRBJ2-2, the V gene TRBV20-1; possibly TRBD2 for D (5 bases). The TCR was taken from a young man in good health. DNA of the CDR3: TGCAGTGCTAGAGATCCGGGGAAAACCGGGGAGCTGTTTTTT. It is translated as CSARDPGKTGELFF.